This is a list of T cell receptor beta chains from one sample in a study of post-analysis software for immune sequencing data. Each CDR3 protein gets one entry after TCRdb re-called the PCR reads with MiXCR. The sample shows around 710,000 distinct CDR3 sequences, 35% to 55% of them seen only once. The sequencing sample was made of blood. Source of these receptors: a girl between 5 and 17 years old with multiple sclerosis. CDR3s include the opening cysteine and the closing phenylalanine or tryptophan. The D gene is left open where the match is weak. Size is stated for part of the rows, as once, few or many counts, or as a class when the clone is expanded.

D	V	size	J	CDR3	DNA
NA	TRBV12-3/TRBV12-4	NA	TRBJ2-6	CASSLSRGTGANVLTF	TGTGCCAGCTCCTTATCTCGGGGGACTGGGGCCAACGTCCTGACTTTC
NA	TRBV20-1	NA	TRBJ1-1	CSALFTEAFF	TGCAGTGCTCTGTTTACTGAAGCTTTCTTT
TRBD2	TRBV7-3	NA	TRBJ2-3	CASRESGSRTDTQYF	TGTGCCAGCAGGGAAAGCGGGAGCAGAACAGATACGCAGTATTTT
TRBD2	TRBV5-1	few	TRBJ2-3	CASSLYLAGETDTQYF	TGCGCCAGCAGCTTGTACCTAGCGGGAGAGACAGATACGCAGTATTTT
NA	TRBV7-2	NA	TRBJ2-7	CASSLVDLVDYEQYF	TGTGCCAGCAGCTTAGTCGATCTGGTAGACTACGAGCAGTACTTC
NA	TRBV3-1	NA	TRBJ1-2	CASSQTAGYGYTF	TGTGCCAGCAGCCAAACGGCTGGGTATGGCTACACCTTC
NA	TRBV12-3/TRBV12-4	NA	TRBJ1-1	CASNGQMNTEAFF	TGTGCCAGCAACGGACAGATGAACACTGAAGCTTTCTTT
NA	TRBV20-1	NA	TRBJ2-1	CSARSVFFYNEQFF	TGCAGTGCTAGATCGGTCTTTTTTTACAATGAGCAGTTCTTC
NA	TRBV7-2	NA	TRBJ1-1	CASRGQLNTEAFF	TGTGCCAGCCGAGGACAGCTGAACACTGAAGCTTTCTTT
NA	TRBV7-9	few	TRBJ2-3	CASSEGSADTQYF	TGTGCCAGCAGCGAGGGGAGTGCGGATACGCAGTATTTT